The rows below give T cell receptor beta chains drawn from one sample of a study of cytomegalovirus exposure and HLA in healthy donors. Sequenced by immunoSEQ multiplex PCR; TCRdb stores in-frame clones only, minus some. The table has 150,000 to 200,000 clones, roughly 84% seen once; the top ten hold over 0.2%. The sequenced sample was PBMCs. The source of these receptors is a girl less than two years old in good health and CMV-seronegative. Each CDR3 is given without its conserved first and last residue.

j_call	v_call	cdr3_aa
TRBJ2-2	TRBV6-5	ASSRLAGGPGELF
TRBJ1-2	TRBV6-6	ASSYGGQDYGYT
TRBJ1-1	TRBV27	ASSSTGRSEAF
TRBJ1-5	TRBV30	AWSPGTNQPQH
TRBJ2-3	TRBV6-5	ASKLSTPGTDTQY
TRBJ1-2	TRBV19	ASRTQGAGYGYT
TRBJ2-7	TRBV7-9	ASSFDRVYEQY
TRBJ1-6	TRBV7-3	ASSSNLESPLH
TRBJ1-3	TRBV9	ASSARTGYLSGNTIY
TRBJ1-2	TRBV7-9	ASSLRAVRGGYT
TRBJ1-2	TRBV29-1	SVDFPANYGYT
TRBJ2-2	TRBV27	ASSLWPRAGQKNTGELF
TRBJ1-1	TRBV5-1	ASSAGENTEAF
TRBJ2-1	TRBV5-1	ASSLALAVNNEQF
TRBJ2-6	TRBV6-1	ASREWDSYSGANVLT
TRBJ1-4	TRBV7-9	ASSLGAGGATNEKLF
TRBJ1-2	TRBV7-9	ASSLFTASGYT
TRBJ2-1	TRBV5-1	ASSLVGGVSYNEQF
TRBJ1-1	TRBV9	ASSAVGTADEAF
TRBJ2-3	TRBV6-1	ASSERRGSRSTDTQY
TRBJ1-3	TRBV5-1	ASSLESLSSGNTIY
TRBJ1-1	TRBV7-9	ASSLWLGGQGTEAF
TRBJ1-3	TRBV7-9	ASSRKQGGPGNTIY
TRBJ2-2	TRBV21-1	ASSKILSGAGELF
TRBJ2-1	TRBV7-7	ASSYGTGGLYEQF
TRBJ1-6	TRBV10-2	ASSEWDRGYNSPLH
TRBJ1-5	TRBV4-3	ASSQDGGVDQPQH
TRBJ2-7	TRBV29-1	SVLTGGSYEQY
TRBJ1-4	TRBV10-3	AISRDRLINEKLF
TRBJ1-1	TRBV29-1	SVEANTEAF
TRBJ2-2	TRBV7-9	ASSPGLAAGELF
TRBJ1-1	TRBV27	ASSSEGARTEAF
TRBJ2-1	TRBV10-3	AISRDRTYFYYNEQF
TRBJ2-2	TRBV4-1	ASSQESSGAGELF
TRBJ2-7	TRBV9	ASSVVAGQNYEQY
TRBJ2-5	TRBV7-9	ASSPPEQETQY
TRBJ2-5	TRBV19	ASSIQGHLKETQY
TRBJ2-7	TRBV5-6	ASWGGRSSYEQY
TRBJ1-1	TRBV7-6	ASSSDGHMNTEAF
TRBJ2-7	TRBV5-1	ASSLRQGIDEQY
TRBJ1-2	TRBV11-2	ASSLSGSGSDGYT
TRBJ2-2	TRBV6-5	ASRRTEINTGELF
TRBJ1-1	TRBV9	ASSGTGGLRTEAF
TRBJ2-2	TRBV5-5	ASRPGTANTGELF
TRBJ1-5	TRBV2	ASGRDRVDQPQH
TRBJ2-2	TRBV9	ASSVGWGPQIAYRTPSTTGELF
TRBJ1-1	TRBV19	ASSMGSLTEAF
TRBJ1-3	TRBV6-1	ASSEGTGLLSGNTIY
TRBJ2-3	TRBV29-1	SVDPSRGFGSTDTQY
NA	TRBV15	ATSRDDGGAYEQY
TRBJ2-5	TRBV5-8	ASRPLSPIATQY
TRBJ2-1	TRBV18	ASSPIPNNEQF
TRBJ2-3	TRBV7-9	ASSTSGGTDTQY
TRBJ1-2	TRBV7-2	ASSQRYYGYT
TRBJ2-1	TRBV14	ASSRSGTGYFNEQF